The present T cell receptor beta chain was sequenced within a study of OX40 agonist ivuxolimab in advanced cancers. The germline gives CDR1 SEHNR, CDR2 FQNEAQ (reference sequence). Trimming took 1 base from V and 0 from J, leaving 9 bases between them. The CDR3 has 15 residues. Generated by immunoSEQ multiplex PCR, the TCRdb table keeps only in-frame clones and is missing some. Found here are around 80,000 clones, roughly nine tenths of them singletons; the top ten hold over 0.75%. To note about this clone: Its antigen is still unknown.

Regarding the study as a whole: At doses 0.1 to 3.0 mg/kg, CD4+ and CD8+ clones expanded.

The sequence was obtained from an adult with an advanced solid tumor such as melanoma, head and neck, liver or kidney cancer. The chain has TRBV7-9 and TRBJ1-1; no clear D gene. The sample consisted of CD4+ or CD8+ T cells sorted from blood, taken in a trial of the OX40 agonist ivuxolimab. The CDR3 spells CASSLGQIMNTEAFF. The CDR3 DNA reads TGTGCCAGCAGCTTAGGTCAGATAATGAACACTGAAGCTTTCTTT.